The T cell receptor beta chain under discussion was sequenced for a study of CD8 T cells in ankylosing spondylitis (dated by TCRdb to 2016 to 2017). Regarding the complete study: To find TCR variants linked to disease, the study profiled T cell receptor beta repertoires in ankylosing spondylitis patients and healthy donors. Samples of peripheral blood were taken, and for ankylosing spondylitis patients, synovial fluid was collected as well. In total, the full study cohort was made up of 108 healthy donors and 25 ankylosing spondylitis patients.

This clonotype was seen at least ten times. The specificity of this receptor is unknown. Base qualities are not recorded, but no much larger clone differs from it by a single base. TCRdb lists the instrument as Illumina HiSeq 2500. Quantitative 5'-RACE with molecular barcodes was used to prepare TCR beta libraries. The authors' analysis ran thus. A new computational method based on a probabilistic model of VDJ rearrangement was used to identify disease-linked TCR variants. TCRdb trimmed the raw reads at Q25, called clones with MiXCR and kept productive beta chains. Here each entry gathers all rows of one CDR3 protein and keeps the most common genes and DNA. The V and J calls come from TCRdb's annotation, not from the publication. This sample gives fewer than 650,000 distinct CDR3 sequences in total; roughly 12% of them show up just once. The ten biggest clones cover 6.8% of the sample. General study outcomes and caveats: A CD8+ phenotype was shown by the disease-linked clones, which were found at relatively low frequencies in peripheral blood. Blood from ankylosing spondylitis patients appeared to be characterized by a TCR beta motif composed of about eight highly homologous amino acid variants. According to the report, matched synovial fluid samples from ankylosing spondylitis patients were significantly enriched for the disease-linked clones. Some TCR beta motif variants had previously been reported in synovial fluid and blood of reactive arthritis patients, which suggested common disease-initiation mechanisms.

The clonotype comes from a male donor with ankylosing spondylitis. Sequencing was performed on blood, either unsorted or a sorted T cell fraction (not recorded which).

The CDR3 protein: CASSPRAGVTSPLHF. DNA sequence: TGTGCCAGCAGTCCCAGGGCAGGGGTCACTTCACCCCTCCACTTT. The sequence joins TRBV12-3 or TRBV12-4 to TRBJ1-6; the D region possibly corresponds to TRBD1 (6 bases align). The CDR3 runs 15 residues from the cysteine to the phenylalanine. Only the CDR3 portion is preserved as DNA: 45 bases, with reading frame beginning at the first base. V is cut by 5 bases and J by 9 bases, and the space between the germline ends is 17 bases.